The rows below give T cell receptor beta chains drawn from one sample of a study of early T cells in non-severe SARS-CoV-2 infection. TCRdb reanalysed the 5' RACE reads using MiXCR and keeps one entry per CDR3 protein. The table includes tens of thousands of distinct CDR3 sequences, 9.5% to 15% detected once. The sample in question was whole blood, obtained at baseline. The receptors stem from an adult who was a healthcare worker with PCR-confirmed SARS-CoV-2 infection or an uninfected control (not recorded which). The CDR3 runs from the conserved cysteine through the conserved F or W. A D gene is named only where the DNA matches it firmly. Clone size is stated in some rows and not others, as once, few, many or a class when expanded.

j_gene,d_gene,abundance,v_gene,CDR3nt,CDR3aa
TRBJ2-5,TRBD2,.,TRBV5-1,TGCGCCAGCAACGGGGGGGCCCCCCAAGAGACCCAGTACTTC,CASNGGAPQETQYF
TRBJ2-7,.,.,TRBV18,TGTGCCAGCTCCCCTGGACAGCAGAACTACGAGCAGTACTTC,CASSPGQQNYEQYF
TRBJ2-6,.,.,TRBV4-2,TGTGCCAGCAGCCAAACCGGGTCCTCTGGGGCCAACGTCCTGACTTTC,CASSQTGSSGANVLTF
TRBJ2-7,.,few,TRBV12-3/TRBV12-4,TGTGCCAGCAGTTTGCCCACCCACGAGCAGTACTTC,CASSLPTHEQYF
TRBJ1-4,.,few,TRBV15,TGTGCCACCAGCAGTCGTCGCCGGGATGAAAAACTGTTTTTT,CATSSRRRDEKLFF
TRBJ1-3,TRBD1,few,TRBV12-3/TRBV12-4,TGTGCCAGCAGTTTCCAACAGGGGTTAGGAAACACCATATATTTT,CASSFQQGLGNTIYF
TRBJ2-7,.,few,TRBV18,TGTGCCAGCTCACCCGAAACAGGGTCCTCCTACGAGCAGTACTTC,CASSPETGSSYEQYF
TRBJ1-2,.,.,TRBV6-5,TGTGCCAGCAGCCTTAGGGAAACTAACTATGGCTACACCTTC,CASSLRETNYGYTF
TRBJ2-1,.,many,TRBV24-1,TGTGCCACCAGTTTTCGAGGCAATGAGCAGTTCTTC,CATSFRGNEQFF
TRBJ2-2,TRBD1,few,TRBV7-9,TGTGCCAGCAGCTACCGGGACAGAGACACCGGGGAGCTGTTTTTT,CASSYRDRDTGELFF
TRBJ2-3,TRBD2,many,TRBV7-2,TGTGCCAGCAGCCCCCGGACTAGCGGCTCCACAGATACGCAGTATTTT,CASSPRTSGSTDTQYF
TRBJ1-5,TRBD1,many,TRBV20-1,TGCAGTGCTAGAGATCAGGGACAGATCAATCAGCCCCAGCATTTT,CSARDQGQINQPQHF
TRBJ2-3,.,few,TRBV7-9,TGTGCCAGCAGCGAACTAGATACGCAGTATTTT,CASSELDTQYF
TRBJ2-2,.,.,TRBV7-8,TGTGCCAGCAGCTCCGGGGTATACGGACGCGGGGAGCTGTTTTTT,CASSSGVYGRGELFF
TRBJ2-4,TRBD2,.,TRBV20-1,TGCAGTGCTAGAACTCGGGGAGGGATTCAGTACTTC,CSARTRGGIQYF
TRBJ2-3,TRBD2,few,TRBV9,TGTGCCAGCAGCCCCTCCCCGGGGGGGCTCAAAGATACGCAGTATTTT,CASSPSPGGLKDTQYF
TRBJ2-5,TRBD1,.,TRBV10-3,TGTGCCATCAGTCGACAGGGCTCTATTGGGGAGACCCAGTACTTC,CAISRQGSIGETQYF
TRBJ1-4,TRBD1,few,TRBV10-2,TGCGCCAGCAGTGAGTGGAGACAGGGGAGAGAAAAACTGTTTTTT,CASSEWRQGREKLFF
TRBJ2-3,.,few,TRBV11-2,TGTGCCAGCAGCTTAGATCGGACCTCCACAGATACGCAGTATTTT,CASSLDRTSTDTQYF
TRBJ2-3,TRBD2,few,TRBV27,TGTGCCAGCAGTTTATCCGAGCTAGCGGGCACAGATACGCAGTATTTT,CASSLSELAGTDTQYF
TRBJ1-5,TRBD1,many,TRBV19,TGTGCCAGTATCGACAGGGGAGGAAGCAATCAGCCCCAGCATTTT,CASIDRGGSNQPQHF
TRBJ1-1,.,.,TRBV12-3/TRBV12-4,TGTGCCAGCAGTTTTTACGGGGGCGGACAAGCTTCCTTT,CASSFYGGGQASF
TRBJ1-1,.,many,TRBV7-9,TGTGCCAGCAGCTCGGGCGGAGAAGCTTTCTTT,CASSSGGEAFF
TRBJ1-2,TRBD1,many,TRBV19,TGTGCCAGTACCTCAGGCAGGACAGGGGATGGCTACACCTTC,CASTSGRTGDGYTF
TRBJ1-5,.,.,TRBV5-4,TGTGCCAGCAGCTTGGATGCTAATAGCAATCAGCCCCAGCATTTT,CASSLDANSNQPQHF
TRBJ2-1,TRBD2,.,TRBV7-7,TGTGCTAGCAGCTTAGTCTGGTTTAGCGGGGAGAGTGAGCAGTTCTTC,CASSLVWFSGESEQFF
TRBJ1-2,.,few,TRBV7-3,TGTGCCAGCAGCCCCCGGCAGGGTTTCTCTGGCTACACCTTC,CASSPRQGFSGYTF